These 25 T cell receptor beta chains originate from one sample sequenced in a study of T cells after yellow fever vaccination. TCRdb called the 5' RACE reads again in MiXCR, with one record for every CDR3 protein. Among a few hundred thousand distinct CDR3 sequences listed, about 17% were seen once. The sequences come from PBMCs, collected before the yellow fever booster vaccination. Every receptor here comes from a man younger than 30 who received the YFV17D yellow fever vaccine.

There are a few counts of this clonotype. The chain links TRBV20-1 to TRBJ2-1; 7 bases are a match to TRBD2. The length of the CDR3 is 16 residues. Germline V CDR1 and CDR2: DFQATT, SNEGSKA (reference sequence). Germline trimming cut 0 bases from V and 0 bases from J; bases unmatched to any gene: 5. CDR3 loop: CSARDALAVSYNEQFF. CDR3 nucleotides: TGCAGTGCTAGAGATGCCCTAGCGGTCTCCTACAATGAGCAGTTCTTC.

The rearrangement uses TRBV7-9 and TRBJ1-1; tentative D call: TRBD1 (5 bases). Germline lookup yields CDR1 SEHNR and CDR2 FQNEAQ (reference sequence). The ends were cut back, 0 bases at V and 1 base at J, with 18 bases in the middle. The length of the CDR3 is 18 residues. The CDR3 sequence is CASSLALSGSEGNTEAFF. CDR3 nucleotides: TGTGCCAGCAGCTTAGCCTTATCAGGGTCGGAGGGGAACACTGAAGCTTTCTTT.

This clonotype was seen ten or more times. The chain has TRBV7-9 and TRBJ2-7, with 7 bases that match TRBD1. The V gene end was trimmed by 4 bases and the J gene end by 1 base; junction bases not matched to a gene: 13. Germline V gene sequence: CDR1 SEHNR, CDR2 FQNEAQ (reference sequence). The CDR3 length is 17 residues. CDR3 nucleotide sequence: TGTGCCAGCAGCTCGAGGGGGCGACAGGGAAGGTCCTACGAGCAGTACTTC. Translated, it gives CASSSRGRQGRSYEQYF.

This clonotype came up a few times. The chain is built from TRBV6-5 and TRBJ1-2, with D uncertain. From germline, CDR1 is MNHEY and CDR2 SVGAGI. V lost 4 bases and J 2 bases, leaving 8 bases between the germline ends. The CDR3 length is 13 residues. CDR3 sequence (DNA): TGTGCCAGCAGTTCCCCCAGAAACTATGGCTACACCTTC. It specifies CASSSPRNYGYTF.

There are a few counts of this clonotype. The J gene is TRBJ1-6, the V gene TRBV3-1, with D tentatively TRBD1 (5 bases). This CDR3 has 15 amino acids. Trimming took off 3 bases at V and 6 bases at J, with 12 bases between the two ends. Looked up from germline, CDR1 is LGHDT and CDR2 is YNNKEL (reference sequence). This CDR3 reads CASSHRTQSNSPLHF. The CDR3 nucleotides are TGTGCCAGCAGCCACCGGACACAAAGTAATTCACCCCTCCACTTT. Using reference TRBV3-1 and TRBJ1-6 for the parts outside the CDR3, the full variable domain is DTAVSQTPKYLVTQMGNDKSIKCEQNLGHDTMYWYKQDSKKFLKIMFSYNNKELIINETVPNRFSPKSPDKAHLNLHINSLELGDSAVYFCASSHRTQSNSPLHFGNGTRLTVT.

This clonotype was seen a few times. The chain combines TRBV5-6 with TRBJ2-1, with D unresolved. V dropped 7 bases and J dropped 9 bases, with 11 bases sitting between them. The CDR3 runs 11 residues. Germline CDR1 and CDR2: SGHDT and YYEEEE. Here the CDR3 reads CASGSWIEQFF. The CDR3 DNA reads TGTGCCAGCGGATCCTGGATTGAGCAGTTCTTC. Full variable domain (outside the CDR3, taken from reference TRBV5-6 and TRBJ2-1): DAGVTQSPTHLIKTRGQQVTLRCSPKSGHDTVSWYQQALGQGPQFIFQYYEEEERQRGNFPDRFSGHQFPNYSSELNVNALLLGDSALYLCASGSWIEQFFGPGTRLTVL.

This clonotype was counted at least ten times. The gene calls are TRBV7-9 and TRBJ2-1, with 11 nucleotides matching TRBD2. CDR3 length: 16 amino acids. Per the germline V gene, CDR1 is SEHNR and CDR2 is FQNEAQ (reference sequence). Losses at the gene ends were 0 bases for V and 4 bases for J; bases not matched to a gene: 2. The CDR3 DNA reads as TGTGCCAGCAGCTTAGCACTAGCGGGGGTATACAATGAGCAGTTCTTC. Translating it yields CASSLALAGVYNEQFF.

This clonotype has only a few counts. The V and J genes are TRBV6-5 and TRBJ1-1; the D gene is possibly TRBD1 (5 bases). Trimming left V 3 bases short and J 1 base short, with 15 bases between. The germline V gene has CDR1 MNHEY and CDR2 SVGAGI. This CDR3 spans 16 amino acids. CDR3 protein: CASSYLRQGGNTEAFF. The CDR3 bases are TGTGCCAGCAGTTATCTCCGGCAGGGCGGGAACACTGAAGCTTTCTTT.

J is TRBJ2-6 and V is TRBV20-1, with D hard to call. Deletions cut 0 bases from V and 0 bases from J, with 6 bases between. This CDR3 has 15 amino acids. Germline assignment: CDR1 DFQATT and CDR2 SNEGSKA (reference sequence). Here the CDR3 DNA reads TGCAGTGCTAGAGAAGTCCTCTCTGGGGCCAACGTCCTGACTTTC. Amino acids: CSAREVLSGANVLTF.

The chain is built from TRBV20-1 and TRBJ2-5, with a weak D call TRBD1 (5 bases). The CDR3 loop spans 12 amino acids. The germline CDR1 and CDR2 sequences are DFQATT and SNEGSKA (reference sequence). V lost 4 bases and J 2 bases, leaving 8 bases between the germline ends. Written as DNA, the CDR3 is TGCAGTGCTACCCAGGGTCAAGAGACCCAGTACTTC. Translating gives CSATQGQETQYF.

The J gene is TRBJ2-1, the V gene TRBV25-1; D possibly matches TRBD1 or TRBD2 (5 bases each). Trimming took 6 bases from V and 8 from J, leaving 11 bases between them. CDR1 is MGHDK and CDR2 is SYGVNS in the germline V gene. This CDR3 has 12 amino acids. The CDR3 region is CASSRDDYEQFF. CDR3 nucleotides: TGTGCCAGCAGCAGGGACGATTATGAGCAGTTCTTC.

This clonotype turned up a few times. This chain uses TRBV12-3 or TRBV12-4 with TRBJ1-4; D unresolved. The CDR3 is 15 residues long. The V end lost 8 bases, the J end lost 2 bases, and 15 bases lay between the germline ends. The CDR3 nucleotides read TGTGCCAGCGCCTGGATGGGCAGTACTAATGAAAAACTGTTTTTT. It is translated as CASAWMGSTNEKLFF.

This rearrangement joins TRBV6-5 to TRBJ2-5; D gene uncertain. The V gene's germline CDR1 is MNHEY and CDR2 SVGAGI. V shed 4 bases and J shed 5 bases, with 5 bases lying between them. The CDR3 spans 11 residues. CDR3 region: CASSSSETQYF. CDR3 bases: TGTGCCAGCAGTTCTTCCGAGACCCAGTACTTC.

V usage is TRBV6-5 and J usage is TRBJ2-3; perhaps TRBD2 as D (5 bases). The V and J ends lost 2 bases and 5 bases respectively, with 14 bases between them. The CDR3 is 15 residues long. CDR1 is MNHEY and CDR2 is SVGAGI in the germline V gene. As DNA, the CDR3 is TGTGCCAGCAGTTACCACCAACCGGGGATAGATACGCAGTATTTT. Translating it yields CASSYHQPGIDTQYF.

At least ten counts were recorded for this clonotype. V gene TRBV5-6 combines with J gene TRBJ2-3; no firm D call. CDR3 length: 15 residues. V was clipped by 4 bases and J by 0 bases, with 12 bases between them. The germline V gene encodes CDR1 SGHDT and CDR2 YYEEEE. The CDR3 region is CASSPTESSTDTQYF. The CDR3 nucleotides read TGTGCCAGCAGCCCGACTGAATCTAGCACAGATACGCAGTATTTT.

This rearrangement joins TRBV7-9 to TRBJ1-2; TRBD1 matches at 11 bases. From germline, CDR1 is SEHNR and CDR2 FQNEAQ (reference sequence). The CDR3 spans 17 residues. V lost 5 bases, J lost 5 bases, and 13 bases stayed unmatched. CDR3 coding DNA: TGTGCCAGCAGCCCATATATTGACCGGGACAGGGGGTATGGCTACACCTTC. Protein product: CASSPYIDRDRGYGYTF.

This clonotype has more than one count but fewer than ten. J is TRBJ2-3 and V is TRBV7-2, with 7 bases aligning to TRBD1. Losses at the gene ends were 4 bases for V and 0 bases for J; bases not matched to a gene: 7. The germline V gene has CDR1 SGHTA and CDR2 FQGNSA. The CDR3 consists of 16 residues. For the CDR3, the DNA is TGTGCCAGCAGCTCACGGGACAGAGTAAGCACAGATACGCAGTATTTT. It yields the protein CASSSRDRVSTDTQYF.

This clonotype was seen a few times. The chain joins TRBV9 to TRBJ2-7; no clear D gene. Germline V CDR1 and CDR2: SGDLS, YYNGEE. V was trimmed by 3 bases and J by 1 base, leaving 11 bases between them. CDR3 length: 14 amino acids. CDR3 sequence: CASSEERVSYEQYF. CDR3 sequence (DNA): TGTGCCAGCAGCGAGGAGAGAGTTTCCTACGAGCAGTACTTC.

The genes are TRBV12-3 or TRBV12-4 and TRBJ2-1; 8 nucleotides line up with TRBD1. This CDR3 has 12 residues. V lost 9 bases to trimming and J lost 5 bases; unmatched junction nucleotides: 3. The CDR3 sequence is CASGTGDNEQFF. The CDR3 DNA is TGTGCCAGTGGGACAGGAGACAATGAGCAGTTCTTC.

The chain has TRBV11-2 and TRBJ2-1; D is unclear. The CDR3 loop spans 14 amino acids. The ends were cut back, 5 bases at V and 3 bases at J, with 11 bases in the middle. Germline assignment: CDR1 SGHAT and CDR2 FQNNGV. As DNA, the CDR3 is TGTGCCAGCAGCCGTAGCCCGATCTACAATGAGCAGTTCTTC. Translation gives CASSRSPIYNEQFF.

This clonotype was counted a few times. The V and J genes are TRBV4-3 and TRBJ1-3; D unclear. V shed 2 bases and J shed 7 bases, with 12 bases lying between them. CDR3 length: 14 residues. Germline CDR1 reads LGHNA; CDR2 reads YSLEER. This chain's CDR3 is CASSQTRGRNTIYF. CDR3 in DNA: TGCGCCAGCAGCCAAACCAGAGGTCGTAACACCATATATTTT.

This clonotype showed up just a few times. The chain has TRBV7-2 and TRBJ2-1, with unresolved D. The CDR3 is made up of 15 amino acids. Germline CDR1 is SGHTA and CDR2 is FQGNSA. The V and J ends lost 1 base and 0 bases respectively, with 7 bases between them. The CDR3 spells CASSLEGTSYNEQFF. The CDR3 nucleotides are TGTGCCAGCAGCTTAGAGGGCACCTCCTACAATGAGCAGTTCTTC.

This clonotype appeared a few times. The chain links TRBV5-1 to TRBJ1-1; D uncertain. The V gene's germline CDR1 is SGHRS and CDR2 YFSETQ. V lost 0 bases to trimming and J lost 7 bases, with 10 bases between them. The CDR3 length is 13 residues. CDR3 amino acids: CASSLDVGLEAFF. CDR3 coding DNA: TGCGCCAGCAGCTTGGACGTTGGGCTTGAAGCTTTCTTT.

This rearrangement joins TRBV7-2 to TRBJ2-3; D is possibly TRBD1 (6 bases). The CDR3 loop spans 16 amino acids. CDR1 and CDR2 from the germline V gene are SGHTA and FQGNSA. V was pared by 1 base and J by 1 base, with 12 bases between. The CDR3 bases are TGTGCCAGCAGCTTAGGGATACAGGGCGGCACAGATACGCAGTATTTT. Its translation: CASSLGIQGGTDTQYF.

V usage is TRBV5-1 and J usage is TRBJ1-1; D gene uncertain. The CDR3 contains 12 residues. The V end lost 4 bases, the J end lost 8 bases, and 12 bases lay between the germline ends. Per the germline V gene, CDR1 is SGHRS and CDR2 is YFSETQ. The CDR3 DNA reads as TGCGCCAGCAGCCTGGACTGGCGGGAAGCTTTCTTT. It codes for CASSLDWREAFF.